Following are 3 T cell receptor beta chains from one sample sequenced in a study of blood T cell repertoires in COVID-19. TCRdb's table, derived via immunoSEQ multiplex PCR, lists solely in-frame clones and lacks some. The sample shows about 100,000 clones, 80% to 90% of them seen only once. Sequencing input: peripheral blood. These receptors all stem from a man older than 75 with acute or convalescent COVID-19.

The CDR3 protein is CASSPVTGSHEQYF. The DNA for the CDR3 is TGTGCCAGCAGTCCGGTAACAGGGTCTCACGAGCAGTACTTC. This chain links TRBV6-6 with TRBJ2-7, with a tentative D call TRBD1 (6 bases). The germline V gene encodes CDR1 MNHNY and CDR2 SVGAGI (reference sequence). Trimming took off 5 bases at V and 5 bases at J, with 16 bases between the two ends. This CDR3 region has 14 residues.

The CDR3 loop is CASSKNRVNTEAFF. The CDR3 coding sequence is TGTGCCAGCAGTAAGAACAGGGTAAACACTGAAGCTTTCTTT. The chain carries TRBV6-5 and TRBJ1-1, with D perhaps matching TRBD1 (6 bases). The length of the CDR3 is 14 residues. The V and J ends lost 5 bases and 2 bases respectively, with 12 bases between them. Germline CDR1 reads MNHEY; CDR2 reads SVGAGI.

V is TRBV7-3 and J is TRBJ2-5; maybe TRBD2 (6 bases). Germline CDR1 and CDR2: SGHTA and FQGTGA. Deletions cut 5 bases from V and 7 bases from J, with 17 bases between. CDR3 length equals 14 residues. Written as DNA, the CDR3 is TGTGCCAGCAGCCGGGACCACTCGGAGGGGACCCAGTACTTC. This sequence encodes CASSRDHSEGTQYF.